This entry is about one T cell receptor (beta chain). Its antigen is not known. The data were taken from a study of OX40 agonist ivuxolimab in advanced cancers. The CDR3 is made up of 16 amino acids. TCRdb keeps only in-frame clones here, not all; method: immunoSEQ multiplex PCR. The profile shows tens of thousands of clones, approximately 89% of them singletons. Overall study results and limits: CD8+ T cells showed, on average, more clonal expansion than CD4+ cells. Both blood CD4+ and CD8+ T cells showed clonal growth by week 6 at 0.1 to 3.0 mg/kg. Expansion of clones was among the lowest in partial responders at 0.1-3.0 mg/kg.

J is TRBJ1-5 and V is TRBV21-1. TRBV21-1 is reported as a pseudogene. This TCR was sampled from an adult with an advanced solid tumor such as melanoma, head and neck, liver or kidney cancer. Sample: CD4+ or CD8+ T cells sorted from blood, taken in a trial of the OX40 agonist ivuxolimab. Here the CDR3 reads CASSTKKEVCDQPQHF. The CDR3 coding sequence is TGTGCCAGCAGCACAAAGAAAGAGGTTTGCGATCAGCCCCAGCATTTT.